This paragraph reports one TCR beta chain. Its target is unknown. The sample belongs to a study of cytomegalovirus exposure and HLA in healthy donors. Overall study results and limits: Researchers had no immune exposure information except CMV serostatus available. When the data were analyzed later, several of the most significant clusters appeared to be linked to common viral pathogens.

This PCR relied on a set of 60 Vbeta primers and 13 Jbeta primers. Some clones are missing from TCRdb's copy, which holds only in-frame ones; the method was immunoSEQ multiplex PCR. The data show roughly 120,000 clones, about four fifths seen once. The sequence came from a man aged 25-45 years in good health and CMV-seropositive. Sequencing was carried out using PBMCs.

CDR3 sequence (DNA): TGTGCCAGCGGAAAGGCAGGGTCCTACACTGAAGCTTTCTTT. Its translation is CASGKAGSYTEAFF. The rearrangement uses TRBV2 and TRBJ1-1, with D maybe TRBD1 (5 bases). The CDR3 covers 14 residues. The ends were cut back, 8 bases at V and 3 bases at J, with 16 bases in the middle. CDR1 is SNHLY, CDR2 FYNNEI, per germline.